This TCR beta chain was captured by sequencing in a study of CD8 T cells in Susac syndrome. Study at large: About 6 sequenced Susac syndrome patients had clinically active disease, while 8 or 9 were in remission. The study, taken as a whole, reports: The CD4+ T cell repertoire of patients with Susac syndrome showed no detectable clonal expansion.

The authors reverse transcribed roughly 0.5 to 1 ug RNA with random hexamers. Using its own MiXCR run on the immunoSEQ multiplex PCR reads, TCRdb lists one record per CDR3 protein. The sample carries under 200,000 distinct CDR3 sequences, 90% to 95% recorded once. V was clipped by 7 bases and J by 7 bases, with 13 bases between them. This CDR3 has 13 residues. CDR1 and CDR2 (germline): LNHDA, SQIVND (reference sequence). For this clonotype: Its antigen is not identified.

Sequencing of TCR beta was performed on blood CD8+ T cells and on blood CD4+ T cells. The TCR sequence derives from a human donor with Susac syndrome. The chain employs TRBV19 and TRBJ2-2; a weak D match, TRBD2 (5 bases). Sequenced material: CD4+ T cells from PBMCs. CDR3 DNA: TGTGCCAGTACACTAGAGAGAGGCGGGGAGCTGTTTTTT. As protein: CASTLERGGELFF.